This TCR beta chain came from a study of CD8+ T cells in alopecia areata. Per germline, CDR1 SGHRS and CDR2 YFSETQ. The CDR3 is 15 amino acids. V was shortened by 7 bases and J by 7 bases, with 21 bases between the two germline ends. Extracted from the samples, RNA was reverse transcribed into cDNA to serve as the sequencing template. This table comes from immunoSEQ multiplex PCR, and its TCRdb copy is limited to in-frame clones, with some not included. The repertoire consists of roughly 100,000 clones, with roughly 40% occurring once and the leading ten covering around 18%. Documented treatment: oral pan-JAK inhibitor, 5-10 mg twice daily. Cell sorting on a FACSAria was used to separate CD4+ and CD8+ T cells from the PBMCs. Study conclusions and caveats: The study also sequences resident alphabeta T cells of normal skin in scalp samples. Against the mouse data, patients shared TCRs less clearly, possibly for HLA reasons.

There are a few counts of this clone. The antigen is not known. This sequence was found in a human donor with alopecia areata. Here the sequenced sample was CD8+ T cells sorted from blood, taken at week 24, from a patient treated with tofacitinib. The rearrangement links TRBV5-1 to TRBJ2-1; D not resolved. CDR3 sequence reads: CASWKDVAGRNEQFF. DNA of the CDR3: TGCGCCAGCTGGAAAGATGTAGCTGGTAGGAATGAGCAGTTCTTC.